The next 2 T cell receptor beta chains were all read from a single sample in a study of shared clonotypes between healthy human individuals. Method: immunoSEQ multiplex PCR; TCRdb's copy keeps in-frame clones and lacks some. Here the sample spans some 1.5 million clones, nearly 99% being singletons. The specimen was naive CD4+ T cells sorted from blood. Subset meaning: CD45RA+ positively selected. All receptors come from a man aged 25-45 years in good health.

This sequence joins TRBV2 and TRBJ2-7; 10 bases map to TRBD2. In germline, CDR1 is SNHLY, CDR2 FYNNEI. With V trimmed by 3 bases and J by 2 bases, 10 bases remained unmatched. The CDR3 has 17 residues. CDR3 region: CASSDGRRTSGTYEQYF. In DNA, the CDR3 is TGTGCCAGCAGTGATGGAAGGAGGACTAGCGGAACCTACGAGCAGTACTTC.

J is TRBJ1-2 and V is TRBV25-1; weak D call: TRBD1 (5 bases). Germline V gene lookup returns CDR1 MGHDK and CDR2 SYGVNS. The CDR3 is 16 residues long. Trimming removed 3 bases from V and 2 bases from J, with 16 bases in between. CDR3 nucleotides: TGTGCCAGCAGTGAGGCCGGGGCCCCAAGGAACTATGGCTACACCTTC. Protein sequence: CASSEAGAPRNYGYTF.